This is a list of T cell receptor beta chains from one sample in a study of shared clonotypes between healthy human individuals. The table came from immunoSEQ multiplex PCR; TCRdb's copy has only in-frame clones and leaves some out. The sample holds 2 million to 3 million clones; approximately 93% are singletons and the top ten take more than 0.35%. Sequencing was done on a sample of naive CD4+ T cells from PBMCs. The source of these receptors is a man between 18 and 29 years old in good health. Some clones in this sample may be carry-over from other donors' samples. The CDR3 runs from the conserved cysteine through the conserved F or W. The order of the fields is CDR3 DNA, CDR3 protein, clone size, V gene, J gene, D gene. A D gene is named only where the DNA matches it firmly. The listing skips clone size in some rows; elsewhere it reads once, few, many or a size class.

DNA: TGTGCCAGCTCACGTACAGGGCAGAACACTGAAGCTTTCTTT; CDR3: CASSRTGQNTEAFF; size: .; V: TRBV18; J: TRBJ1-1; D: .
DNA: TGTGCCACCTACGACTTGGGGAGGGCTCCCTACGAGCAGTACTTC; CDR3: CATYDLGRAPYEQYF; size: .; V: TRBV28; J: TRBJ2-7; D: TRBD2
DNA: TGTGCCAGTAGTATTTTTGTTACGGGAAACCAGCCCCAGCATTTT; CDR3: CASSIFVTGNQPQHF; size: .; V: TRBV19; J: TRBJ1-5; D: .
DNA: TGCAGTTCATCAGGCACAGATACGCAGTATTTT; CDR3: CSSSGTDTQYF; size: .; V: TRBV20-1; J: TRBJ2-3; D: .
DNA: TGCGCCAGCAGCTTCAATTCCGGGAATGAGCAGTTCTTC; CDR3: CASSFNSGNEQFF; size: .; V: TRBV5-1; J: TRBJ2-1; D: .
DNA: TGTGCCAGCAGTTTGGCCCCAGGCAGAACTTACGAGCAGTACTTC; CDR3: CASSLAPGRTYEQYF; size: .; V: TRBV27; J: TRBJ2-7; D: .
DNA: TGTGCCAGCAGACCCCAGCGGGAGGCCAACGAGCAGTACTTC; CDR3: CASRPQREANEQYF; size: .; V: TRBV21-1; J: TRBJ2-7; D: .
DNA: TGTGCCTGTTTTCCCGGGAACTATGGCTACACCTTC; CDR3: CACFPGNYGYTF; size: .; V: TRBV30; J: TRBJ1-2; D: .
DNA: TGTGCCAGCAGCCCAAGTACCGGCAATCAGCCCCAGCATTTT; CDR3: CASSPSTGNQPQHF; size: .; V: TRBV9; J: TRBJ1-5; D: .
DNA: TGTGCCAGCAGCCGCACAGGGGAGCGCGCTGAAGCTTTCTTT; CDR3: CASSRTGERAEAFF; size: .; V: TRBV5-6; J: TRBJ1-1; D: TRBD1
DNA: TGTGCCAGCCGGACGAGCGACAACACAGATACGCAGTATTTT; CDR3: CASRTSDNTDTQYF; size: .; V: TRBV6-1; J: TRBJ2-3; D: .
DNA: TGTGCTAGTGGTTTGCCCCCGGGACAGGGGGCGCGGGATCCCTCCTACAATGAGCAGTTCTTC; CDR3: CASGLPPGQGARDPSYNEQFF; size: .; V: TRBV12-5; J: TRBJ2-1; D: TRBD1
DNA: TGTGCCAGCAGTTTATGGATCGGTGGGGGATATACCTATGGCTACACCTTC; CDR3: CASSLWIGGGYTYGYTF; size: .; V: TRBV28; J: TRBJ1-2; D: .
DNA: TGTGCCAGCAGCGGAGGGGGGTTCACTGAAGCTTTCTTT; CDR3: CASSGGGFTEAFF; size: .; V: TRBV7-3; J: TRBJ1-1; D: .
DNA: TGTGCCAGCAGTGAATTGGGTGGGAGGAGCTCCTATAATTCACCCCTCCACTTT; CDR3: CASSELGGRSSYNSPLHF; size: .; V: TRBV25-1; J: TRBJ1-6; D: .
DNA: TGTGCCAGCAGTGGGCAGGGGGGCAGTGATGAGCAGTTCTTC; CDR3: CASSGQGGSDEQFF; size: .; V: TRBV28; J: TRBJ2-1; D: .
DNA: TGCAGCGTTGAGCGGCAGGGAGGCACCGGGGAGCTGTTTTTT; CDR3: CSVERQGGTGELFF; size: .; V: TRBV29-1; J: TRBJ2-2; D: .
DNA: TGTGCCAGCAGCGTAGGTGGAGGGCGCTACAATGAGCAGTTCTTC; CDR3: CASSVGGGRYNEQFF; size: .; V: TRBV9; J: TRBJ2-1; D: .
DNA: TGTGCCAGCAGTGATTTCGTGGGGCCGTTGGTGGCTTTCTTT; CDR3: CASSDFVGPLVAFF; size: once; V: TRBV6-1; J: TRBJ1-1; D: .
DNA: TGTGCCAGCAGTTACGGGGGGGTGAGGAATACGCAGTATTTT; CDR3: CASSYGGVRNTQYF; size: .; V: TRBV28; J: TRBJ2-3; D: TRBD2
DNA: TGTGCCACCAGCAGAGATGCAGGGGGGCAGTTACCCTATGGCTACACCTTC; CDR3: CATSRDAGGQLPYGYTF; size: .; V: TRBV15; J: TRBJ1-2; D: TRBD1
DNA: TGTGCCAGCATAGAAGGGGCGGGCGAGCAGTACTTC; CDR3: CASIEGAGEQYF; size: .; V: TRBV2; J: TRBJ2-7; D: .
DNA: TGTGCCAGCAGCTTGGATCTGAACCAAAACAATGAGCAGTTCTTC; CDR3: CASSLDLNQNNEQFF; size: once; V: TRBV5-4; J: TRBJ2-1; D: .
DNA: TGTGCCAGCTCAGCGACAGGGGTGTCGGACACTGAAGCTTTCTTT; CDR3: CASSATGVSDTEAFF; size: .; V: TRBV18; J: TRBJ1-1; D: TRBD1
DNA: TGTGCCAGTAGAGTAGCGGGAAGGGAAAACACCGGGGAGCTGTTTTTT; CDR3: CASRVAGRENTGELFF; size: .; V: TRBV19; J: TRBJ2-2; D: TRBD2
DNA: TGTGCCAGCAGCTTGAATCGGGCGGGGCCGTATTTT; CDR3: CASSLNRAGPYF; size: .; V: TRBV5-6; J: TRBJ2-3; D: .
DNA: TGTGCCAGCAGCCTCGGGTTCCAAGAGACCCAGTACTTC; CDR3: CASSLGFQETQYF; size: .; V: TRBV7-2; J: TRBJ2-5; D: .
DNA: TGTGCCAGCAGCAAAGCCTCAGGCGACCCCACTGAAGCTTTCTTT; CDR3: CASSKASGDPTEAFF; size: .; V: TRBV21-1; J: TRBJ1-1; D: .
DNA: TGTGCCAGCAGCAAAAAGAACCTTGGCTACACCTTC; CDR3: CASSKKNLGYTF; size: .; V: TRBV9; J: TRBJ1-2; D: .
DNA: TGCGCCAGCAGCTTGGGGGCAGAAGGAAACACCATATATTTT; CDR3: CASSLGAEGNTIYF; size: .; V: TRBV5-1; J: TRBJ1-3; D: .
DNA: TGTGCCACCAGCACCCTTGCGAACACCGGGGAGCTGTTTTTT; CDR3: CATSTLANTGELFF; size: .; V: TRBV15; J: TRBJ2-2; D: .
DNA: TGTGCCAGCAGAGCGCTATTGACAGTCAATCAGCCCCAGCATTTT; CDR3: CASRALLTVNQPQHF; size: .; V: TRBV2; J: TRBJ1-5; D: .
DNA: TGTGCCAGTAGGACAAGGGTCCCACTCTCTGGGGCCAACGTCCTGACTTTC; CDR3: CASRTRVPLSGANVLTF; size: .; V: TRBV27; J: TRBJ2-6; D: .
DNA: TGTGCCAGCAGTGACGGGCGAGGGATAGATACGCAGTATTTT; CDR3: CASSDGRGIDTQYF; size: .; V: TRBV2; J: TRBJ2-3; D: .
DNA: TGTGCCAGCAGCTTGGCCCCGGGAGTCGAGCAGTACTTC; CDR3: CASSLAPGVEQYF; size: .; V: TRBV5-6; J: TRBJ2-7; D: .
DNA: TGTGCCAGCTCACCCGCCCTGTCCAGGACCGATCAGCCCCAGCATTTT; CDR3: CASSPALSRTDQPQHF; size: once; V: TRBV18; J: TRBJ1-5; D: .
DNA: TGTGCCAGCAGCACGCAGGCGAACACCGGGGAGCTGTTTTTT; CDR3: CASSTQANTGELFF; size: .; V: TRBV7-6; J: TRBJ2-2; D: .
DNA: TGTGCCAGCAGTCCCCCGGGGGCTAGCGGACCAGATACGCAGTATTTT; CDR3: CASSPPGASGPDTQYF; size: .; V: TRBV28; J: TRBJ2-3; D: .